This is a list of T cell receptor beta chains from one sample in a study of beta chain features in type 1 diabetes. Sequencing was performed with immunoSEQ multiplex PCR; in TCRdb, only in-frame clones are kept and a portion is missing. The sample lists 630,000 or so clones, 11% to 15% occurring once. The specimen was naive CD4+ T cells from blood. The receptors were sampled from a man aged 18 to 30 with type 1 diabetes. CDR3s leave out the opening cysteine and the closing phenylalanine or tryptophan.

V,J,CDR3
TRBV6-5,TRBJ1-2,ASSYNNQGRYGYT
TRBV11-2,TRBJ1-6,ASSFRQGNSPLH
TRBV7-2,TRBJ2-3,ASSFSGTGAGDTQY
TRBV14,TRBJ2-5,ASSVIWGQETQY
TRBV6-1,TRBJ1-1,ASTGTANTEAF
TRBV5-4,TRBJ2-5,ASSFKLPGETQY
TRBV4-3,TRBJ2-3,ASSQENLANTQY
TRBV28,TRBJ2-1,ASSSGLASSYNEQF
TRBV5-4,TRBJ2-1,ASSLDSSVPF
TRBV7-2,TRBJ2-5,ASSPQGGALETQY
TRBV2,TRBJ1-5,ASSGPGPNQPQH
TRBV29-1,TRBJ2-7,SVWENLPGEQY
TRBV5-1,TRBJ2-3,ASSLVLAASTDTQY
TRBV5-6,TRBJ2-1,ASSLENEQF
TRBV19,TRBJ1-4,ASSQQDATNEKLF
TRBV5-1,TRBJ1-4,ASSPAGTGGEEKLF
TRBV5-1,TRBJ1-2,ASSLEGLGDYGYT
TRBV30,TRBJ1-2,AWSVRQPVLPT
TRBV2,TRBJ1-2,ASRTGRLYGYT
TRBV18,TRBJ1-1,ASSLDLGPTEAF
TRBV2,TRBJ1-2,ASSEQLGNYGYT
TRBV10-1,TRBJ2-5,ASSGPGTGAIETQY
TRBV30,TRBJ1-2,AWSVGGVGYT
TRBV2,TRBJ2-5,ASCQTPGQAQETQY
TRBV6-4,TRBJ2-4,ASKDPFQVRGNIAKNIQY
TRBV7-9,TRBJ2-5,ASSTPGRTLWVGETQY
TRBV25-1,TRBJ1-2,ASSDSNNYGYT
TRBV5-6,TRBJ2-3,ASSLLGTSGTDTQY
TRBV30,TRBJ2-1,AWSGLNNEQF
TRBV29-1,TRBJ2-3,AGVGPTDTQY
TRBV30,TRBJ2-7,AWSAHGIGHAQY
TRBV7-2,TRBJ1-3,ASSAGLSGNTIY
TRBV18,TRBJ2-6,ASSPKNSGANVLT
TRBV30,TRBJ2-5,AWCPQETQY
TRBV5-1,TRBJ2-3,ASSFTPPPADTQY
TRBV29-1,TRBJ2-1,SVPGQSSYNEQF
TRBV30,TRBJ1-4,ACLSRDRPFHEKLF
TRBV5-6,TRBJ1-6,ASGTNNSPLH
TRBV29-1,TRBJ2-1,SVVGGYSYNEQF
TRBV7-6,TRBJ2-2,ASSIPTGWTGELF
TRBV11-2,TRBJ2-1,ASSLTGTFYNEQF
TRBV25-1,TRBJ1-5,ASSETGSPQPQH
TRBV7-8,TRBJ2-1,ATLRISLGNEQF
TRBV5-6,TRBJ2-7,ASSGGHEQY
TRBV9,TRBJ1-1,ASSVDVNTEAF
TRBV28,TRBJ1-1,ASRAGPVNTEAF